A single sample gave rise to the 13 T cell receptor beta chains below, sequenced in a study of blood T cell repertoires in COVID-19. Assay used: immunoSEQ multiplex PCR; TCRdb lists only in-frame clones, some missing. The repertoire holds 110,000 or so clones, with under 85% as singletons. Sequencing was carried out using peripheral blood. The receptor source for this set is a woman in her seventies with acute or convalescent COVID-19.

V usage is TRBV20-1 and J usage is TRBJ2-3, with 8 bases identical to TRBD2. Per the germline V gene, CDR1 is DFQATT and CDR2 is SNEGSKA (reference sequence). Unmatched junction bases numbered 4, after V lost 3 bases and J lost 2 bases. The CDR3 length is 14 residues. CDR3 residues: CSASSGTHTDTQYF. The CDR3 nucleotides read TGCAGTGCTAGTAGCGGGACCCACACAGATACGCAGTATTTT.

The table lists this clone with a count of one. The rearrangement uses TRBV7-9 and TRBJ2-1; D might be TRBD1 (6 bases). Trimming left V 6 bases short and J 8 bases short, with 14 bases between. CDR1 is SEHNR and CDR2 is FQNEAQ in the germline V gene (reference sequence). The CDR3 spans 13 residues. CDR3 sequence: CASREEQGHEQFF. In nucleotides, the CDR3 is TGTGCCAGCAGGGAAGAACAGGGCCATGAGCAGTTCTTC.

This clone turned up a few times. This chain connects TRBV19 to TRBJ1-1; 9 positions match TRBD1. Germline V lookup: CDR1 LNHDA, CDR2 SQIVND (reference sequence). The CDR3 is 14 amino acids. Trimming took 5 bases from V and 4 from J; bases not matched to a gene: 5. The CDR3 here is CASSSQGARTEAFF. The CDR3 nucleotides read TGTGCCAGTAGTTCACAGGGGGCGCGCACTGAAGCTTTCTTT. The variable domain in full, with the rest retrieved from reference TRBV19 and TRBJ1-1, is DGGITQSPKYLFRKEGQNVTLSCEQNLNHDAMYWYRQDPGQGLRLIYYSQIVNDFQKGDIAEGYSVSREKKESFPLTVTSAQKNPTAFYLCASSSQGARTEAFFGQGTRLTVV.

The chain is built from TRBV6-5 and TRBJ2-7; 12 positions agree with TRBD2. Germline V gene data show CDR1 as MNHEY and CDR2 as SVGAGI. The CDR3 loop spans 14 amino acids. V shed 5 bases, J shed 2 bases, and the junction held 1 base outside the gene matches. The CDR3 coding sequence is TGTGCCAGCAGTCTAGCGGGAGGGCCCTACGAGCAGTACTTC. Its translation is CASSLAGGPYEQYF.

The chain is built from TRBV3-1 (or the pseudogene TRBV3-2) and TRBJ2-1; TRBD1 is a possible D gene (6 bases). Germline CDR1 reads LGHDT; CDR2 reads YNNKEL (reference sequence). V was shortened by 6 bases and J by 6 bases, with 9 bases between the two germline ends. This CDR3 has 12 residues. The CDR3 nucleotides read TGTGCCAGCAGTTTAGGGGGCAATGAGCAGTTCTTC. Translation: CASSLGGNEQFF.

The rearrangement uses TRBV2 and TRBJ2-7; the D gene is possibly TRBD2 (5 bases). Trimming took 5 bases from V and 7 from J, leaving 9 bases between them. Germline V CDR1 and CDR2: SNHLY, FYNNEI. This CDR3 spans 11 amino acids. The chain's CDR3 is CASSLTREQYF. Written as DNA, the CDR3 is TGTGCCAGCAGTCTAACTAGAGAGCAGTACTTC.

The chain is built from TRBV19 and TRBJ1-6, with 9 bases aligning to TRBD1. With V trimmed by 9 bases and J by 6 bases, 3 bases remained unmatched. The CDR3 length is 13 residues. Germline V CDR1 and CDR2: LNHDA, SQIVND (reference sequence). In DNA form, the CDR3 reads TGTGCCAGCAGGACAGGGGTTAATTCACCCCTCCACTTT. Translation: CASRTGVNSPLHF.

V gene TRBV7-9 combines with J gene TRBJ1-1, with TRBD1 identical over 7 bases. Germline CDR1 SEHNR, CDR2 FQNEAQ (reference sequence). After removal of 3 bases from V and 4 bases from J, the junction contained 2 bases not matched to a gene. The CDR3 is 13 residues long. CDR3 nucleotides: TGTGCCAGCAGCTTCGCAGGGGGCACTGAAGCTTTCTTT. It is translated as CASSFAGGTEAFF.

The chain has TRBV6-4 and TRBJ1-4, with 8 bases that match TRBD1. This CDR3 has 20 amino acids. V trimming: 6 bases; J trimming: 0 bases; junction bases outside the gene matches: 18. CDR1 and CDR2 (germline): MRHNA, SNTAGT. The CDR3 spells CASRYREKTGDISTNEKLFF. Here the CDR3 DNA reads TGTGCCAGCAGGTACCGGGAAAAGACAGGGGATATTTCAACTAATGAAAAACTGTTTTTT.

The chain uses TRBV6-2 or TRBV6-3 and TRBJ1-5; tentatively, D is TRBD1 (5 bases). The V end was cut by 5 bases, the J end by 6 bases, with 14 bases between. In germline, CDR1 is MNHEY, CDR2 SVGEGT. This CDR3 region has 14 residues. CDR3: CASSKPLGAQPQHF. CDR3 nucleotides: TGTGCCAGCAGTAAACCTTTAGGGGCTCAGCCCCAGCATTTT.

The chain employs TRBV12-3 or TRBV12-4 and TRBJ1-2, with a tentative D call TRBD1 (5 bases). V lost 5 bases, J lost 7 bases, and 14 bases lay in between. The CDR3 sequence is 13 residues long. As DNA, the CDR3 is TGTGCCAGCAGTGTCCTAGGGGCGGTTGGCTACACCTTC. Its protein is CASSVLGAVGYTF.

This chain links TRBV28 with TRBJ2-7; 16 nucleotides agree with TRBD2. The junction had 5 bases not matched to a gene; V was cut back by 5 bases and J by 7 bases. This CDR3 is built from 15 residues. CDR1 and CDR2 (germline): MDHEN, SYDVKM. The CDR3 DNA reads as TGTGCCAGCAGTGGGACTAGCGGGGGGGCCCAAGAGCAGTACGTC. Translating gives CASSGTSGGAQEQYV.

The CDR3 spells CAWSRAGRGLGNTIYF. CDR3 DNA sequence: TGTGCCTGGAGTCGTGCGGGCAGGGGGCTTGGAAACACCATATATTTT. The rearrangement joins TRBV30 to TRBJ1-3; TRBD1 agrees at 8 bases. Germline V gene sequence: CDR1 GTSNPN, CDR2 SVGIG (reference sequence). The CDR3 spans 16 residues. V was clipped by 2 bases and J by 3 bases; unmatched bases: 9.